These 9 T cell receptor beta chains came from one sample sequenced in a study of untreated major depressive disorder (dated by TCRdb to 2017 to 2018). Beyond this particular receptor, the publication reports: In CD4+ T cells, sequencing confirmed that depressed patients used TRBV05-01 (Vbeta 5.1) more than controls did, with a one-tailed test giving p = 0.040.

The method behind the library was the immunoSEQ multiplex PCR assay. In TCRdb, the immuneACCESS table is reduced to in-frame sequences with V and J assigned. These tables do not hold every clone; where another copy was compared, an unresolved V gene accounts for under half, and the others remain unexplained. This sample comprises about 13,000 clones, around 90% of them detected only once. The top ten clonotypes cover approximately 0.82% of the sample. The antigens of these receptors remain unknown. What was sequenced was CD4+ T cells from PBMCs. These receptors were taken from a man between 25 and 39 years old with major depressive disorder.

The chain uses TRBV6-1 and TRBJ2-2; weak D call: TRBD1 (5 bases). This CDR3 is 15 amino acids long. V was pared by 8 bases and J by 8 bases, with 21 bases between. The germline gives CDR1 MNHNS, CDR2 SASEGT. The CDR3 DNA is TGTGCCAGCGGAGTTGGCAGGGCCCTGGGAGGGGAGCTGTTTTTT. Translating gives CASGVGRALGGELFF.

The gene calls are TRBV6-1 and TRBJ1-1; D gene ambiguous. The CDR3 has 11 amino acids. Germline V CDR1 and CDR2: MNHNS, SASEGT. The germline V and J ends were trimmed by 0 bases and 12 bases, with 8 bases remaining between them. CDR3 nucleotides: TGTGCCAGCAGTGAAGCGGGAAAAACTTTCTTT. Residues: CASSEAGKTFF.

The chain carries TRBV6-1 and TRBJ2-6; D unclear. Germline CDR1 reads MNHNS; CDR2 reads SASEGT. The CDR3 spans 15 residues. The V gene lost 6 bases and the J gene lost 0 bases, with 9 bases spanning the gap. The DNA for the CDR3 is TGTGCCAGCAGGACCAGTACCTCTGGGGCCAACGTCCTGACTTTC. Its protein is CASRTSTSGANVLTF.

The chain uses TRBV5-4 and TRBJ2-4, with D maybe TRBD2 (6 bases). The CDR3 runs to 14 residues. V was clipped by 3 bases and J by 4 bases, with 11 bases between them. CDR1 is SGHNT and CDR2 is YYREEE in the germline V gene (reference sequence). Here the CDR3 DNA reads TGTGCCAGCAGCTCGGGACTGGATAAAAACATTCAGTACTTC. Translated, it gives CASSSGLDKNIQYF.

This chain joins TRBV9 and TRBJ1-2; D is unresolved. Germline V gene data show CDR1 as SGDLS and CDR2 as YYNGEE. The CDR3 runs to 12 residues. Between the trimmed V and J ends, which lost 0 bases and 7 bases, there was a span of 7 bases. CDR3 nucleotides: TGTGCCAGCAGCGTAGCTGTCGGTGGCTACACCTTC. It translates to CASSVAVGGYTF. The full variable domain, its missing parts supplied by reference TRBV9 and TRBJ1-2, is DSGVTQTPKHLITATGQRVTLRCSPRSGDLSVYWYQQSLDQGLQFLIQYYNGEERAKGNILERFSAQQFPDLHSELNLSSLELGDSALYFCASSVAVGGYTFGSGTRLTVV.

The rearrangement joins TRBV5-1 to TRBJ1-1; D unresolved. Germline CDR1 and CDR2: SGHRS and YFSETQ. The CDR3 runs 15 residues. Trimming cost V 5 bases and J 1 base, with 15 bases left between them. CDR3 sequence (DNA): TGCGCCAGCAGTGCTGACGGGAGAGAGAACACTGAAGCTTTCTTT. Translated, it gives CASSADGRENTEAFF. The complete variable domain, with remaining parts taken from reference TRBV5-1 and TRBJ1-1, reads KAGVTQTPRYLIKTRGQQVTLSCSPISGHRSVSWYQQTPGQGLQFLFEYFSETQRNKGNFPGRFSGRQFSNSRSEMNVSTLELGDSALYLCASSADGRENTEAFFGQGTRLTVV.

The V call is TRBV6-5, the J call TRBJ1-4; 8 nucleotides line up with TRBD1. The CDR3 is made up of 14 amino acids. Germline V gene sequence: CDR1 MNHEY, CDR2 SVGAGI. The V segment lost 5 bases and the J segment 7 bases; nucleotides outside the gene matches: 6. DNA for the CDR3: TGTGCCAGCAGTCGGACAGGGCCGGTTGAAAAACTGTTTTTT. It codes for CASSRTGPVEKLFF.

This rearrangement joins TRBV10-2 to TRBJ1-2, with D perhaps matching TRBD1 (6 bases). This CDR3 region has 14 residues. From germline, CDR1 is WSHSY and CDR2 SAAADI. The V and J ends lost 2 bases and 4 bases respectively, with 11 bases between them. Here the CDR3 reads CASSEVQGGYGYTF. The CDR3 nucleotides read TGCGCCAGCAGTGAGGTTCAAGGGGGCTATGGCTACACCTTC.

The rearrangement uses TRBV11-2 and TRBJ2-5; 7 bases align to TRBD1. V shed 2 bases and J 2 bases; nucleotides not matched to a gene: 5. The CDR3 contains 15 residues. The germline V gene encodes CDR1 SGHAT and CDR2 FQNNGV. The CDR3 loop reads CASSLLGRGQETQYF. Here the CDR3 DNA reads TGTGCCAGCAGCTTACTGGGCAGGGGGCAAGAGACCCAGTACTTC.